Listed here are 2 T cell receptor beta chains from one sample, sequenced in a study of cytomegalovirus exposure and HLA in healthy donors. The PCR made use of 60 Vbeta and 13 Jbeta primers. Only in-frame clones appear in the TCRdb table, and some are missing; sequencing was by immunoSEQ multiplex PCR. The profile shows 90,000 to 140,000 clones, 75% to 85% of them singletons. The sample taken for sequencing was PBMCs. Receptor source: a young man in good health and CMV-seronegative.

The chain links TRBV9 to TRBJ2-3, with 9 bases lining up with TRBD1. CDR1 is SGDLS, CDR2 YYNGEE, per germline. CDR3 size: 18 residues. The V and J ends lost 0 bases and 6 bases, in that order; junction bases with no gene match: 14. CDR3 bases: TGTGCCAGCAGCGTAGAATCAGGGGGACAGGGACTCAGTGATACGCAGTATTTT. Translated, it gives CASSVESGGQGLSDTQYF. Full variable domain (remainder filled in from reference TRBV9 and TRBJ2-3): DSGVTQTPKHLITATGQRVTLRCSPRSGDLSVYWYQQSLDQGLQFLIQYYNGEERAKGNILERFSAQQFPDLHSELNLSSLELGDSALYFCASSVESGGQGLSDTQYFGPGTRLTVL.

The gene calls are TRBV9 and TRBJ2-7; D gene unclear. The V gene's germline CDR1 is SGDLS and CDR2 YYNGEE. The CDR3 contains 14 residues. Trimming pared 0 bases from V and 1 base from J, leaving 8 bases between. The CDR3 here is CASSVGDTSYEQYF. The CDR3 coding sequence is TGTGCCAGCAGCGTAGGAGACACTTCCTACGAGCAGTACTTC.